These T cell receptor beta chains were read from a single sample in a study of blood T cell repertoires in COVID-19. Repertoires were generated with immunoSEQ multiplex PCR, while TCRdb's copy carries only in-frame clones and drops some. The table records around 140,000 clones, 70% to 90% of them present only once. Sample: peripheral blood. All receptors come from a human donor with acute or convalescent COVID-19. The donor label of this sample is uncertain. CDR3s leave out the opening cysteine and the closing phenylalanine or tryptophan.

J | V | CDR3
TRBJ2-2 | TRBV5-6 | ASSATGEVNTGELF
TRBJ1-2 | TRBV5-6 | ASSLGMDREFHGYT
TRBJ2-1 | TRBV30 | AWRRLAPYNEQF
TRBJ1-3 | TRBV7-9 | ASSLGDLISGNTIY
TRBJ1-1 | TRBV28 | ASYRVPKAF
TRBJ2-7 | TRBV28 | ASSEGQSYEQY
TRBJ1-1 | TRBV27 | ASSLSWLGMNTEAF
TRBJ1-5 | TRBV7-8 | ASRSGYGQPQH
TRBJ1-2 | TRBV28 | ASSLPMPSYGYT
TRBJ2-7 | TRBV11-2 | ASSLGPGTGTPEQY
TRBJ1-5 | TRBV5-6 | ASSFRQGNQPQH
TRBJ2-5 | TRBV30 | AWRKQEYQETQY
TRBJ1-6 | TRBV18 | ASSPLDSRSSYNSPLH
TRBJ2-6 | TRBV5-4 | ASSPDSSSGANVLT
TRBJ1-1 | TRBV5-6 | ASRKQGTTEAF
TRBJ1-1 | TRBV21-1 | ASSKGARQGNTEAF
TRBJ2-2 | TRBV9 | ASSSYTGELF
TRBJ1-1 | TRBV7-2 | ASSLNPGITEAF
TRBJ2-7 | TRBV7-8 | ASSPRASGGAYEQY
TRBJ2-2 | TRBV3-1/TRBV3-2 | ASSAGTGMAGELF
TRBJ1-1 | TRBV6-5 | ASSYPITEAF
TRBJ2-3 | TRBV6-2/TRBV6-3 | ASSTGGLAGVGDTQY
TRBJ1-1 | TRBV10-3 | AISEAGRVLTEAF
TRBJ1-2 | TRBV4-3 | ASSQDPGVYGYT
TRBJ1-3 | TRBV5-1 | ASSLDGAGGNTIY
TRBJ2-5 | TRBV25-1 | ASSGFLLTRSETQY
TRBJ1-6 | TRBV6-6 | ASRTGERDNSPLH
TRBJ1-3 | TRBV19 | ASSTYRKGSSGNTIY
TRBJ2-2 | TRBV7-6 | ASSSGHLNTGELF
TRBJ2-1 | TRBV5-4 | ASSKGLAGGRYNEQF
TRBJ1-1 | TRBV4-1 | ASSRIATLNTEAF
TRBJ1-5 | TRBV27 | ASSLLGQPQH
TRBJ1-3 | TRBV7-9 | ASSLAGGTLIGNTIY
TRBJ2-2 | TRBV30 | AWRTSGGSGELF
TRBJ2-3 | TRBV18 | ASSPSLAGGTDTQY
TRBJ2-5 | TRBV29-1 | SVSVPGLARQETQY
TRBJ2-3 | TRBV12-5 | ASGLPLLQGGTDTQY
TRBJ2-7 | TRBV10-3 | AISRAERVGNEQY
TRBJ1-1 | TRBV5-4 | ASSRGNTEAF
TRBJ2-5 | TRBV6-5 | ASSYRQGKETQY
TRBJ2-7 | TRBV5-6 | ASSRDYEQY
TRBJ2-4 | TRBV12-3/TRBV12-4 | ASSNRGLYIQY
TRBJ2-6 | TRBV27 | ASSPKVVTVNVLT